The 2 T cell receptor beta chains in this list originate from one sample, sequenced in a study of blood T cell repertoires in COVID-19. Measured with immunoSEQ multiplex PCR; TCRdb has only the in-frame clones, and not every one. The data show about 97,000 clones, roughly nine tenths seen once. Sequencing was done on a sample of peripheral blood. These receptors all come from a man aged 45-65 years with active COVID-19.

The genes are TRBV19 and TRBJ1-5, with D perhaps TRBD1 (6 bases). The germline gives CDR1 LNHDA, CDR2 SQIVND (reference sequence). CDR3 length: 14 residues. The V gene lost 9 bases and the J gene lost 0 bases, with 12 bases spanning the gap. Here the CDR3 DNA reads TGTGCCAGCCAGACAGGATATAGCAATCAGCCCCAGCATTTT. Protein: CASQTGYSNQPQHF.

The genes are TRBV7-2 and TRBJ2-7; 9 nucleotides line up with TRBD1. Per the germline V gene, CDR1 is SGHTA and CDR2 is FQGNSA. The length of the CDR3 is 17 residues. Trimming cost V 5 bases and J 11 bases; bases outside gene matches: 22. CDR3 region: CASSKQPRTGASTGEYF. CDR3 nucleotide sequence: TGTGCCAGCAGCAAACAGCCCCGGACAGGGGCCTCGACAGGAGAGTACTTC.